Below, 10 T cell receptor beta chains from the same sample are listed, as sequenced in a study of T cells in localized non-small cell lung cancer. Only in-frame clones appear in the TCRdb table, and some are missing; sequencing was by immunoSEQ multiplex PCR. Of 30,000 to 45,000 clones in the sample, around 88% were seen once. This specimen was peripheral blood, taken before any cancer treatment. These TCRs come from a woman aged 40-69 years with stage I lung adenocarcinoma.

The CDR3 sequence: CASSLSLQSNEKLFF. CDR3 nucleotides: TGTGCCAGCAGTTTATCTTTGCAGTCTAATGAAAAACTGTTTTTT. V is TRBV28 and J is TRBJ1-4; D ambiguous. This CDR3 has 15 amino acids. V was cut by 1 base and J by 3 bases, with 9 bases left in between. Germline values: CDR1 MDHEN, CDR2 SYDVKM.

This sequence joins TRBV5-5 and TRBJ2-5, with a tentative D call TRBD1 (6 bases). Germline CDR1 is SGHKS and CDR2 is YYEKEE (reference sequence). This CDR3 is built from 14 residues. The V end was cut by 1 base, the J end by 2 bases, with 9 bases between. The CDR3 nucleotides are TGTGCCAGCAGCTTGCAGGGGCGGCAAGAGACCCAGTACTTC. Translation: CASSLQGRQETQYF.

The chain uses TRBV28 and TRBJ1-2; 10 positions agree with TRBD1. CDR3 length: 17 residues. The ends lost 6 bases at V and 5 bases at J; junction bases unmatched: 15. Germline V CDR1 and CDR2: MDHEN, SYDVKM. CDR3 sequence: CASSSTGTGASRYGYTF. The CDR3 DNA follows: TGTGCCAGCAGCTCTACCGGGACAGGGGCTTCCCGTTATGGCTACACCTTC.

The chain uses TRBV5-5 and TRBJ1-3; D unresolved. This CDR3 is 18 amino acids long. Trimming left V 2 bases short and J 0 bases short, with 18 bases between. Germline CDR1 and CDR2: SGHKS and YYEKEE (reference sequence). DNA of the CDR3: TGTGCCAGCAGCTTAGGTCCCGGGTCCGCCGTCTCTGGAAACACCATATATTTT. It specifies CASSLGPGSAVSGNTIYF.

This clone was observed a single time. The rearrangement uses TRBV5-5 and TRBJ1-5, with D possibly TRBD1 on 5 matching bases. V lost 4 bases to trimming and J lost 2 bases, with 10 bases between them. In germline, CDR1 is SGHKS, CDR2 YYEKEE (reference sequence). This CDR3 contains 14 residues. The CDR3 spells CASSPDSGNQPQHF. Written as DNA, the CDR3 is TGTGCCAGCAGCCCTGACAGTGGCAATCAGCCCCAGCATTTT.

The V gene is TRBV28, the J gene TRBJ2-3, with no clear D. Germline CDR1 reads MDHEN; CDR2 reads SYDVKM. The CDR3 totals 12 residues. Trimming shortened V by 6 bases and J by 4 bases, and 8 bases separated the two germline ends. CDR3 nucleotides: TGTGCCAGCAGCCGCCCGTCAGATACGCAGTATTTT. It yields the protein CASSRPSDTQYF. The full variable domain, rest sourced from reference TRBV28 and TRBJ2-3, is DVKVTQSSRYLVKRTGEKVFLECVQDMDHENMFWYRQDPGLGLRLIYFSYDVKMKEKGDIPEGYSVSREKKERFSLILESASTNQTSMYLCASSRPSDTQYFGPGTRLTVL.

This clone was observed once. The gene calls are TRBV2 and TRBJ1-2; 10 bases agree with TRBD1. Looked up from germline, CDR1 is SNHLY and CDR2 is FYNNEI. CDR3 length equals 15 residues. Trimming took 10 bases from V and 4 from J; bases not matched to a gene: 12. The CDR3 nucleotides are TGTGCCATCCAGGCCCGGGACAGGGGTTCCTATGGCTACACCTTC. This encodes CAIQARDRGSYGYTF.

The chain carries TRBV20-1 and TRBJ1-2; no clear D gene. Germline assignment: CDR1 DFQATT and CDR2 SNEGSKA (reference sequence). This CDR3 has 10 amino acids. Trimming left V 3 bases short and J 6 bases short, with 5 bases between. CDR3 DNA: TGCAGTGCTAGCCGAGATGGCTACACCTTC. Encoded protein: CSASRDGYTF.

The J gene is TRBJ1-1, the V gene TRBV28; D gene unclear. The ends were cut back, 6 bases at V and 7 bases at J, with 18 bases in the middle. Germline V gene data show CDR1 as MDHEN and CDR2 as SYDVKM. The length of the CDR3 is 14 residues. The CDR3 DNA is TGTGCCAGCAGGACGACCAGAAATTCGAATGAAGCTTTCTTT. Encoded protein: CASRTTRNSNEAFF.

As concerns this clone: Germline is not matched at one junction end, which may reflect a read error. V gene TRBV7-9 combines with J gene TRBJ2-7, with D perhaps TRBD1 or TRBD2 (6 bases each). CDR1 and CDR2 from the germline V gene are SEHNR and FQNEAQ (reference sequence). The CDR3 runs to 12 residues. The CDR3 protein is CASSLGGLEQYF. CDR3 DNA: TGTGCCAGCAGTTTAGGGGGACTCGAGCAGTACTTC.